The 18 T cell receptor beta chains below were found in one sample sequenced in a study of T cell responses to AZD1222 COVID-19 vaccine. The method was immunoSEQ multiplex PCR; TCRdb's version includes in-frame clones alone and lacks a portion of them. The sample has 97,000 or so clones; 86% are singletons. Sequenced here: peripheral blood, sampled on day 0 of AZD1222 vaccination. The source of these receptors is an adult in good health.

The chain carries TRBV19 and TRBJ2-3; 10 positions agree with TRBD2. The CDR3 length is 17 residues. V dropped 1 base and J dropped 1; count of bases not matched to a gene: 5. The germline V gene encodes CDR1 LNHDA and CDR2 SQIVND (reference sequence). CDR3 region: CASSIGLAGARTDTQYF. Written as DNA, the CDR3 is TGTGCCAGTAGTATAGGGCTAGCGGGGGCCCGCACAGATACGCAGTATTTT.

The V gene is TRBV2, the J gene TRBJ2-7; D is unresolved. Trimming took off 7 bases at V and 7 bases at J, with 11 bases between the two ends. Germline lookup yields CDR1 SNHLY and CDR2 FYNNEI. The CDR3 is made up of 11 amino acids. CDR3 sequence reads: CASTLLEEQYF. The CDR3 DNA follows: TGTGCCAGCACCCTCTTGGAGGAGCAGTACTTC.

CDR3 in amino acids: CASSQVQGHGYTF. CDR3 bases: TGTGCCAGCAGCCAAGTTCAGGGCCATGGCTACACCTTC. The V and J genes are TRBV3-1 (or the pseudogene TRBV3-2) and TRBJ1-2; the D gene is possibly TRBD1 (5 bases). Between the trimmed V and J ends, which lost 1 base and 6 bases, there was a span of 9 bases. The germline V gene has CDR1 LGHDT and CDR2 YNNKEL (reference sequence). This CDR3 region has 13 residues.

The chain recombines TRBV4-3 with TRBJ2-1; 8 nucleotides match TRBD2. V trimming: 0 bases; J trimming: 5 bases; junction bases outside the gene matches: 6. CDR3 length: 16 amino acids. CDR1 is LGHNA and CDR2 is YSLEER in the germline V gene. The CDR3 DNA is TGCGCCAGCAGCCAAGATCGGTACGGGAGGGACAATGAGCAGTTCTTC. This encodes CASSQDRYGRDNEQFF.

The gene calls are TRBV19 and TRBJ1-5; 8 bases fit TRBD1. The germline gives CDR1 LNHDA, CDR2 SQIVND (reference sequence). V shed 4 bases and J 0 bases; nucleotides not matched to a gene: 5. CDR3 length: 16 residues. CDR3 DNA sequence: TGTGCCAGTAGTACCTATGGACAGGGTAGCAATCAGCCCCAGCATTTT. Translating it yields CASSTYGQGSNQPQHF.

Here the CDR3 reads CASSFSPRSIQYF. The CDR3 nucleotides read TGTGCCAGCAGCTTCTCACCCCGGAGCATTCAGTACTTC. J is TRBJ2-4 and V is TRBV11-1, with D uncertain. The CDR3 has 13 amino acids. CDR1 and CDR2 from the germline V gene are SGHAT and FQDESV (reference sequence). V was shortened by 3 bases and J by 9 bases, with 12 bases between the two germline ends.

CDR3 sequence reads: CATSRLGQGLQETQYF. The CDR3 region has the DNA TGTGCCACCAGCAGATTAGGACAGGGCTTACAAGAGACCCAGTACTTC. The chain links TRBV15 to TRBJ2-5; 8 bases are a match to TRBD1. J was trimmed by 2 bases and V by 2 bases; bases with no gene match: 7. This CDR3 spans 16 amino acids. The germline CDR1 and CDR2 sequences are LNHNV and YYDKDF (reference sequence). The complete variable domain, with remaining parts taken from reference TRBV15 and TRBJ2-5, reads DAMVIQNPRYQVTQFGKPVTLSCSQTLNHNVMYWYQQKSSQAPKLLFHYYDKDFNNEADTPDNFQSRRPNTSFCFLDIRSPGLGDTAMYLCATSRLGQGLQETQYFGPGTRLLVL.

The chain couples TRBV5-1 to TRBJ1-4; 8 positions agree with TRBD1. V lost 0 bases, J lost 0 bases, and 10 bases stayed unmatched. The germline CDR1 and CDR2 sequences are SGHRS and YFSETQ. The CDR3 loop spans 19 amino acids. CDR3 sequence reads: CASSLVAGGVLTTNEKLFF. The CDR3 coding sequence is TGCGCCAGCAGCTTGGTTGCAGGGGGCGTTTTAACAACTAATGAAAAACTGTTTTTT. Complete variable domain (other parts from reference TRBV5-1 and TRBJ1-4): KAGVTQTPRYLIKTRGQQVTLSCSPISGHRSVSWYQQTPGQGLQFLFEYFSETQRNKGNFPGRFSGRQFSNSRSEMNVSTLELGDSALYLCASSLVAGGVLTTNEKLFFGSGTQLSVL.

This chain joins TRBV5-6 and TRBJ2-1; D may be TRBD2 (5 bases). The V end lost 0 bases, the J end lost 10 bases, and 11 bases lay between the germline ends. CDR1 and CDR2 from the germline V gene are SGHDT and YYEEEE. CDR3 size: 13 residues. The CDR3 DNA follows: TGTGCCAGCAGCTTGGGGGAGTGGGTCGAGCAGTTCTTC. Protein: CASSLGEWVEQFF.

The genes are TRBV10-3 and TRBJ2-7, with D possibly matching TRBD1 (5 bases). V gave up 0 bases and J gave up 5 bases, with 14 bases separating them. The CDR3 is 15 amino acids. Germline V gene data show CDR1 as ENHRY and CDR2 as SYGVKD. As DNA, the CDR3 is TGTGCCATCAGTGAGTCGAGCGCAGGGATCAACGAGCAGTACTTC. It translates to CAISESSAGINEQYF.

The rearrangement links TRBV28 to TRBJ1-4; TRBD1 might be the D (5 bases). This CDR3 has 16 amino acids. V lost 5 bases and J lost 1, with 14 bases in between. The germline CDR1 and CDR2 sequences are MDHEN and SYDVKM. DNA for the CDR3: TGTGCCAGCAGTGCCACCGGGGCCGGAACTAATGAAAAACTGTTTTTT. Translation gives CASSATGAGTNEKLFF.

The genes are TRBV5-4 and TRBJ1-3; tentatively, D is TRBD1 (5 bases). V was trimmed by 4 bases and J by 1 base, leaving 15 bases between them. In germline, CDR1 is SGHNT, CDR2 YYREEE (reference sequence). The CDR3 sequence is 16 residues long. In nucleotides, the CDR3 is TGTGCCAGCAGCCGGACTCCAGGGAGATCTGGAAACACCATATATTTT. Its translation: CASSRTPGRSGNTIYF.

The gene calls are TRBV4-3 and TRBJ1-4; TRBD1 might be the D (5 bases). The CDR3 has 15 residues. Germline V CDR1 and CDR2: LGHNA, YSLEER. V dropped 4 bases and J dropped 3 bases, with 12 bases sitting between them. Here the CDR3 reads CASSRAIQANEKLFF. In DNA, the CDR3 is TGCGCCAGCAGCCGAGCGATACAGGCTAATGAAAAACTGTTTTTT.

CDR3 nucleotide sequence: TGTGCCAGCAGTTTTCCTGACAGGGGTGGAAGCGAAAAACTGTTTTTT. Translated, it gives CASSFPDRGGSEKLFF. This rearrangement joins TRBV28 to TRBJ1-4; 8 bases are shared with TRBD1. CDR3 length: 16 residues. CDR1 is MDHEN and CDR2 is SYDVKM in the germline V gene. V dropped 3 bases and J dropped 8; count of bases not matched to a gene: 11.

The rearrangement uses TRBV5-1 and TRBJ1-3; D is unclear. The CDR3 runs 13 residues. The germline V gene has CDR1 SGHRS and CDR2 YFSETQ. V was shortened by 3 bases and J by 4 bases, with 8 bases between the two germline ends. As DNA, the CDR3 is TGCGCCAGCAGCTCGTCCTTGGGAAACACCATATATTTT. Translated, it gives CASSSSLGNTIYF.

The chain couples TRBV30 to TRBJ1-6, with 9 bases lining up with TRBD1. V lost 7 bases, J lost 8 bases, and 3 bases stayed unmatched. Looked up from germline, CDR1 is GTSNPN and CDR2 is SVGIG (reference sequence). The CDR3 runs to 12 residues. In DNA, the CDR3 is TGTGCCTTCCGGGACAGGGATTCACCCCTCCACTTT. Its translation: CAFRDRDSPLHF.

The genes are TRBV2 and TRBJ2-7; D possibly corresponds to TRBD1 (7 bases). The CDR3 is 12 amino acids. Germline assignment: CDR1 SNHLY and CDR2 FYNNEI. V was shortened by 6 bases and J by 6 bases, with 12 bases between the two germline ends. CDR3 sequence reads: CASSRGAGEQYF. CDR3 DNA sequence: TGTGCCAGCAGCAGGGGGGCCGGCGAGCAGTACTTC.

This chain joins TRBV14 and TRBJ2-3, with TRBD2 matching 8 bases. From germline, CDR1 is SGHDN and CDR2 FVKESK. The trim removed 5 bases at V and 10 bases at J, leaving 23 bases unmatched. The CDR3 is made up of 18 amino acids. As DNA, the CDR3 is TGTGCCAGCAGCGGCCATGTAGGGGGTAGCGGGGCCCCGAGGGCGCAGTATTTT. Translated: CASSGHVGGSGAPRAQYF.